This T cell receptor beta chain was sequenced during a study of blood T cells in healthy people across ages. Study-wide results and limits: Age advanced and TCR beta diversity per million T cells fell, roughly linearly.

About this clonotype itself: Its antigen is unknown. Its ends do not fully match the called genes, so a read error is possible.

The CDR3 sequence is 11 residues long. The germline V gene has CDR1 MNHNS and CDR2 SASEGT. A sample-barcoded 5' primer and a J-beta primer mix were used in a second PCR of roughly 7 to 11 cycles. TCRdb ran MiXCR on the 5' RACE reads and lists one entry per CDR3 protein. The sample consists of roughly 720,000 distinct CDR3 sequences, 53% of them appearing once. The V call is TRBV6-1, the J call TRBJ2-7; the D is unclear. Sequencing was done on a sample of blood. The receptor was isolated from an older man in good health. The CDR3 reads CAGSAYREQYF. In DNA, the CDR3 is TGTGCCGGCAGTGCCTATAGGGAGCAGTACTTC.